The clone carrying this T cell receptor beta chain was observed at least ten times. CDR3 size: 15 residues. V was clipped by 6 bases and J by 3 bases, with 12 bases between them. Germline V gene sequence: CDR1 MNHEY, CDR2 SMNVEV (reference sequence). The data belong to a study of regulatory T cells in long-lasting Graves disease. Described time point: newly diagnosed GD, antithyroid drugs for less than 3 months. There was RNA extracted from PBMCs, and the TCR library was made from it. Assembly of TCR beta libraries relied on iRepertoire HTBI primers together with Arm-PCR of CDR3 regions. TCRdb reanalysed the multiplex PCR reads using MiXCR and keeps one entry per CDR3 protein. The sample has hundreds of thousands of distinct CDR3 sequences, 16% seen once. These data also featured in a second study, about T cells in Graves' hyperthyroidism and ophthalmopathy.

This sequence originates from a man between 40 and 49 years old with Graves disease. Material: peripheral blood mononuclear cells (PBMCs), obtained at new diagnosis, from a patient treated with antithyroid drugs. The chain joins TRBV27 to TRBJ1-6, with D perhaps matching TRBD1 (6 bases). This CDR3 is CASRLQGFYNSPLHF. The CDR3 region has the DNA TGTGCCAGCAGGTTACAGGGATTCTATAATTCACCCCTCCACTTT.